Listed below are T cell receptor beta chains from one sample, sequenced in a study of T cell changes during pregnancy in multiple sclerosis. Clones were sequenced by immunoSEQ multiplex PCR, and TCRdb holds only the in-frame ones, with some missing. This table holds approximately 40,000 clones, about 88% found once. This sample comprised CD4+ T cells from peripheral blood mononuclear cells, obtained in the second trimester of pregnancy. The receptors shown here come from a female donor with multiple sclerosis, enrolled in a pregnancy study. Both conserved end residues are trimmed from each CDR3. Part of the rows lack a size; the others show once, few, many or a class for expanded clones.

v_call: TRBV2
j_call: TRBJ2-6
clone_size: -
cdr3_aa: ASSTGSGANVLT

v_call: TRBV2
j_call: TRBJ2-1
clone_size: -
cdr3_aa: ASSESYGHNQQF

v_call: TRBV6-4
j_call: TRBJ2-2
clone_size: -
cdr3_aa: ASSRTSGGNTGELF

v_call: TRBV2
j_call: TRBJ2-1
clone_size: once
cdr3_aa: ASRTGRVSYNEQF

v_call: TRBV7-9
j_call: TRBJ1-2
clone_size: -
cdr3_aa: ASSNQPDSYGYT

v_call: TRBV30
j_call: TRBJ1-1
clone_size: -
cdr3_aa: AWSSGIIEAF

v_call: TRBV5-4
j_call: TRBJ2-2
clone_size: -
cdr3_aa: ASSLKEMGMGDTELF

v_call: TRBV18
j_call: TRBJ2-7
clone_size: -
cdr3_aa: ASSPMGQISYEQY

v_call: TRBV29-1
j_call: TRBJ2-1
clone_size: -
cdr3_aa: SVEDPRRSGRAGNKQF

v_call: TRBV6-5
j_call: TRBJ2-3
clone_size: -
cdr3_aa: ASSYNGGGPSTQY

v_call: TRBV7-2
j_call: TRBJ2-7
clone_size: -
cdr3_aa: ASSSGMGGLYEQY

v_call: TRBV7-5
j_call: TRBJ1-4
clone_size: -
cdr3_aa: ARSSEEGSEKLF

v_call: TRBV14
j_call: TRBJ1-1
clone_size: few
cdr3_aa: ASSQVRVNTEAF

v_call: TRBV6-1
j_call: TRBJ2-7
clone_size: -
cdr3_aa: ASSRDRVRWDEQY

v_call: TRBV15
j_call: TRBJ2-1
clone_size: once
cdr3_aa: ATSSRDSGNEQF

v_call: TRBV25-1
j_call: TRBJ1-5
clone_size: -
cdr3_aa: ASSPLDSDNQPQH

v_call: TRBV2
j_call: TRBJ2-1
clone_size: -
cdr3_aa: ASSEGQDNEQF

v_call: TRBV5-1
j_call: TRBJ1-3
clone_size: -
cdr3_aa: ASSLRTGISAGNTIY

v_call: TRBV5-1
j_call: TRBJ2-7
clone_size: once
cdr3_aa: ASSLGSGLPSEQY

v_call: TRBV11-3
j_call: TRBJ2-7
clone_size: -
cdr3_aa: ASSQTGYEQY

v_call: TRBV18
j_call: TRBJ2-5
clone_size: -
cdr3_aa: ASSPGLAKETQY

v_call: TRBV10-2
j_call: TRBJ1-1
clone_size: -
cdr3_aa: ASKTTAGAHTEAF

v_call: TRBV4-3
j_call: TRBJ2-3
clone_size: -
cdr3_aa: ASSQDGGTTDTQY

v_call: TRBV7-2
j_call: TRBJ1-5
clone_size: -
cdr3_aa: ASSPGGRGYQPQH

v_call: TRBV15
j_call: TRBJ1-2
clone_size: -
cdr3_aa: ATSRDLGQRYGYT

v_call: TRBV4-1
j_call: TRBJ2-7
clone_size: -
cdr3_aa: ASSQVPGGTYYEQY

v_call: TRBV28
j_call: TRBJ1-2
clone_size: -
cdr3_aa: ASSLQGAGGYT

v_call: TRBV4-2
j_call: TRBJ1-5
clone_size: -
cdr3_aa: ASSQEDRANQPQH

v_call: TRBV27
j_call: TRBJ2-1
clone_size: -
cdr3_aa: ASSPYMARGAGKNEQF

v_call: TRBV19
j_call: TRBJ2-7
clone_size: -
cdr3_aa: ASSIGQGAYEQY

v_call: TRBV27
j_call: TRBJ1-5
clone_size: -
cdr3_aa: ASSLKGQGFRQPQH

v_call: TRBV5-4
j_call: TRBJ2-1
clone_size: -
cdr3_aa: ASSTSSGRDNEQF

v_call: TRBV28
j_call: TRBJ2-3
clone_size: -
cdr3_aa: ASSTSFGLRDTDTQY

v_call: TRBV15
j_call: TRBJ1-6
clone_size: -
cdr3_aa: ATSREGRVVSPLH

v_call: TRBV7-8
j_call: TRBJ1-1
clone_size: -
cdr3_aa: ASSLVAGGNTEAF

v_call: TRBV6-5
j_call: TRBJ2-1
clone_size: -
cdr3_aa: ASSHPSSSYNEQF

v_call: TRBV9
j_call: TRBJ2-7
clone_size: few
cdr3_aa: ASSVAGGTYEQY

v_call: TRBV11-2
j_call: TRBJ1-2
clone_size: -
cdr3_aa: ASSFDSGVSYGYT

v_call: TRBV28
j_call: TRBJ2-7
clone_size: -
cdr3_aa: ASSPPGATSSYEQY

v_call: TRBV5-1
j_call: TRBJ1-1
clone_size: -
cdr3_aa: ASSLDSKNTEAF

v_call: TRBV7-2
j_call: TRBJ2-1
clone_size: once
cdr3_aa: ASSLDSGSRYNEQF

v_call: TRBV4-2
j_call: TRBJ2-1
clone_size: -
cdr3_aa: ASSQDKASGLKNYNEQF

v_call: TRBV18
j_call: TRBJ2-7
clone_size: -
cdr3_aa: ASSPGQGGEQY

v_call: TRBV29-1
j_call: TRBJ2-1
clone_size: once
cdr3_aa: SGGGLTSYNEQF

v_call: TRBV19
j_call: TRBJ1-2
clone_size: -
cdr3_aa: ASSHGTVPSMGYT

v_call: TRBV27
j_call: TRBJ1-6
clone_size: -
cdr3_aa: ASSLGAGENSPLH

v_call: TRBV11-2
j_call: TRBJ1-5
clone_size: -
cdr3_aa: ASSLGNSGVQPQH

v_call: TRBV29-1
j_call: TRBJ2-1
clone_size: -
cdr3_aa: SANLAGGSYNEQF

v_call: TRBV6-1
j_call: TRBJ1-4
clone_size: few
cdr3_aa: ASSPAGTREKLF

v_call: TRBV6-6
j_call: TRBJ1-4
clone_size: few
cdr3_aa: ASSSPGGRDEKLF

v_call: TRBV7-8
j_call: TRBJ1-4
clone_size: -
cdr3_aa: ASSLEARVTEKLF